A selection of T cell receptor beta chains follows, all from one sample in a study of blood T cells in healthy people across ages. From the 5' RACE reads, TCRdb called clonotypes with MiXCR, one entry per CDR3 protein. The table records roughly 800,000 distinct CDR3 sequences, roughly 25% of them present only once. These data were also filed under a second study, of T cells of mothers and their children.

The source material was blood. These receptor sequences come from a boy aged 5-17 years in good health. CDR3s include the opening cysteine and the closing phenylalanine or tryptophan. D genes are given only for firm matches. Clone size is not always given. Where it is, it says once, few, many or a class for expanded clones.

D	V	size	J	CDR3	DNA
TRBD2	TRBV20-1	.	TRBJ2-2	CSARDEFGTSVPGELFF	TGCAGTGCTAGAGATGAATTCGGGACTAGCGTGCCCGGGGAGCTGTTTTTT
.	TRBV7-2	.	TRBJ2-5	CASSLDGGSQETQYF	TGTGCCAGCAGCTTAGATGGGGGTTCCCAAGAGACCCAGTACTTC
.	TRBV28	.	TRBJ2-2	CASKPGHYHDGTGELFF	TGTGCCAGCAAGCCCGGCCACTACCACGACGGCACCGGGGAGCTGTTTTTT
.	TRBV2	.	TRBJ2-3	CASTRQGTDTQYF	TGTGCCAGCACTCGGCAGGGAACAGATACGCAGTATTTT
TRBD1	TRBV13	.	TRBJ2-1	CASSLLEQGARNEQFF	TGTGCCAGCAGCTTACTGGAACAGGGGGCGCGCAATGAGCAGTTCTTC
.	TRBV7-9	.	TRBJ1-4	CASSSRVPNEKLFF	TGTGCCAGCAGCTCCAGGGTTCCGAATGAAAAACTGTTTTTT
.	TRBV11-2	few	TRBJ2-7	CASSLEWGSSYEQYF	TGTGCCAGCAGCTTAGAATGGGGGTCCTCCTACGAGCAGTACTTC
TRBD1	TRBV6-1	.	TRBJ2-4	CASSHYVRDRGKKNIQCF	TGTGCCAGCAGTCATTACGTTCGGGACAGGGGAAAAAAAAACATTCAGTGCTTC
.	TRBV7-6	.	TRBJ2-1	CTSSLVGGDDLREQFF	TGTACCAGCAGCTTAGTTGGCGGGGACGACCTGAGGGAGCAGTTCTTC
TRBD1	TRBV4-3	.	TRBJ1-2	CASSPSGGDNYGYTF	TGCGCCAGCAGCCCGTCAGGGGGTGACAACTATGGCTACACCTTC
TRBD1	TRBV28	few	TRBJ1-2	CASSFPYGTGASYGYTF	TGTGCCAGCAGTTTTCCCTACGGGACAGGGGCCAGCTATGGCTACACCTTC
.	TRBV20-1	.	TRBJ2-1	CSTSIYNEQFF	TGCAGTACTAGCATATACAATGAGCAGTTCTTC
.	TRBV7-9	.	TRBJ2-7	CASSPAGSLSYEQYF	TGTGCCAGCAGCCCGGCAGGGAGCCTTTCCTACGAGCAGTACTTC
.	TRBV5-1	.	TRBJ1-4	CASSLGSLVNEKLFF	TGCGCCAGCAGCTTGGGGTCGCTCGTTAATGAAAAACTGTTTTTT
.	TRBV29-1	many	TRBJ2-1	CSVEARIGNEQFF	TGCAGCGTTGAAGCTCGTATCGGCAATGAGCAGTTCTTC
TRBD1	TRBV29-1	.	TRBJ2-1	CSVEGGQGPYNEQFF	TGCAGCGTTGAAGGGGGACAGGGGCCCTACAATGAGCAGTTCTTC
TRBD1	TRBV7-7	few	TRBJ2-1	CASSPPGQGLGEQFF	TGTGCTAGCAGCCCGCCGGGACAGGGGCTCGGTGAGCAGTTCTTC
TRBD1	TRBV7-2	few	TRBJ2-7	CASSPSGTGYHEQYF	TGTGCCAGCAGCCCGTCCGGGACAGGGTACCACGAGCAGTACTTC
.	TRBV19	few	TRBJ2-1	CASSVRPGLYYNEQFF	TGTGCCAGTAGTGTAAGACCCGGGCTCTACTACAATGAGCAGTTCTTC
.	TRBV28	few	TRBJ1-4	CASSLGGQPSGEKLFF	TGTGCCAGCAGTTTAGGAGGACAACCCTCGGGGGAAAAACTGTTTTTT
.	TRBV29-1	.	TRBJ2-1	CSVRTPLWNEQFF	TGCAGCGTTCGGACCCCCTTGTGGAATGAGCAGTTCTTC
.	TRBV28	few	TRBJ1-5	CASSFSTGISNQPQHF	TGTGCCAGCAGTTTCTCGACGGGTATTAGCAATCAGCCCCAGCATTTT
.	TRBV28	.	TRBJ2-7	CASSDLGGTAEQYF	TGTGCCAGCAGTGACCTTGGCGGGACGGCCGAGCAGTACTTC
.	TRBV28	few	TRBJ2-7	CASSLAGASSYEQYF	TGTGCCAGCAGTTTAGCGGGGGCGAGCTCCTACGAGCAGTACTTC
.	TRBV7-2	.	TRBJ2-3	CASSLGTQIFTDTQYF	TGTGCCAGCAGCTTAGGTACACAAATTTTCACAGATACGCAGTATTTT
TRBD1	TRBV28	.	TRBJ2-2	CASSTDRLNTGELFF	TGTGCCAGCAGTACGGACAGGCTGAACACCGGGGAGCTGTTTTTT